The 21 T cell receptor beta chains given below trace back to one sample, sequenced in a study of OX40 agonist ivuxolimab in advanced cancers. The repertoire was sequenced with immunoSEQ multiplex PCR; TCRdb's copy has only in-frame clones and lacks some. The sample lists tens of thousands of clones; about 80% were seen once. The sequencing used CD4+ or CD8+ T cells sorted from blood, collected in a trial of the OX40 agonist ivuxolimab. These receptors were collected from an adult with an advanced solid tumor such as melanoma, head and neck, liver or kidney cancer.

This clone was picked up a small number of times. V is TRBV19 and J is TRBJ2-3, with D perhaps assigned TRBD1 or TRBD2 (6 bases each). The germline V and J ends were trimmed by 7 bases and 0 bases, with 20 bases remaining between them. The CDR3 length is 17 residues. CDR1 and CDR2 (germline): LNHDA, SQIVND (reference sequence). The CDR3 DNA sequence: TGTGCCAGTACCCCCCTAGGGGGGCAGCCTAGCACAGATACGCAGTATTTT. Amino acid sequence: CASTPLGGQPSTDTQYF.

This clone appeared a few times. This chain connects TRBV27 to TRBJ1-1; no clear D. The germline gives CDR1 MNHEY, CDR2 SMNVEV (reference sequence). There are 13 residues in the CDR3. Trimming took 5 bases from V and 8 from J, leaving 15 bases between them. The CDR3 sequence: CASSNQPSREAFF. CDR3 bases: TGTGCCAGCAGTAATCAGCCCTCACGCGAAGCTTTCTTT.

The chain joins TRBV6-5 to TRBJ2-7; 8 bases match TRBD2. The CDR3 extends over 15 amino acids. Germline-derived CDR1 and CDR2 are MNHEY and SVGAGI. V was pared by 5 bases and J by 7 bases, with 13 bases of the junction left unmatched. The CDR3 reads CASSPPGGGAREQYF. As DNA, the CDR3 is TGTGCCAGCAGTCCCCCGGGGGGGGGCGCGAGGGAGCAGTACTTC.

The chain has TRBV13 and TRBJ2-7; 9 bases map to TRBD1. With 6 bases clipped from V and 3 bases from J, the junction kept 9 bases outside the gene matches. The CDR3 has 15 residues. The germline V gene has CDR1 PRHDT and CDR2 FYEKMQ (reference sequence). CDR3 nucleotide sequence: TGTGCCAGCAGTTTCATTCGGGACAGGGACTACGAGCAGTACTTC. Translating gives CASSFIRDRDYEQYF.

This clone was seen more than once but under ten times. The rearrangement uses TRBV2 and TRBJ1-2; TRBD1 is a possible D gene (5 bases). Trimming cost V 5 bases and J 4 bases, with 14 bases left between them. Germline CDR1 is SNHLY and CDR2 is FYNNEI. This CDR3 is 14 amino acids long. The CDR3 here is CASSPRQSFYGYTF. The CDR3 DNA reads TGTGCCAGCAGTCCCCGACAGAGCTTCTATGGCTACACCTTC. Complete variable domain (other parts from reference TRBV2 and TRBJ1-2): EPEVTQTPSHQVTQMGQEVILRCVPISNHLYFYWYRQILGQKVEFLVSFYNNEISEKSEIFDDQFSVERPDGSNFTLKIRSTKLEDSAMYFCASSPRQSFYGYTFGSGTRLTVV.

The V gene is TRBV5-1, the J gene TRBJ1-6; no definite D call. Trimming took 4 bases from V and 1 from J, leaving 15 bases between them. The CDR3 sequence is 17 residues long. Per germline, CDR1 SGHRS and CDR2 YFSETQ. For the CDR3, the DNA is TGCGCCAGCAGCAACACCCTCGAGGGATCCTATAATTCACCCCTCCACTTT. Protein sequence: CASSNTLEGSYNSPLHF.

This clone came up once. V and J are TRBV7-6 and TRBJ2-1; D not resolved. V was cut by 1 base and J by 6 bases, with 13 bases left in between. Germline loops: CDR1 SGHVS, CDR2 FNYEAQ. The CDR3 spans 15 residues. CDR3: CASSLGRMGGNEQFF. The CDR3 coding sequence is TGTGCCAGCAGCTTAGGCAGGATGGGCGGCAATGAGCAGTTCTTC.

This clone was counted only a few times. This sequence joins TRBV4-1 and TRBJ2-7, with TRBD1 matching over 8 bases. J was trimmed by 1 base and V by 1 base; bases with no gene match: 21. The CDR3 extends over 21 amino acids. Germline V gene lookup returns CDR1 MGHRA and CDR2 YSYEKL. CDR3 bases: TGCGCCAGCAGCCAAGGGGTGTACGCCAGAAACCGGGACAGGAGTTCCTACGAGCAGTACTTC. Its translation is CASSQGVYARNRDRSSYEQYF.

This rearrangement joins TRBV6-1 to TRBJ1-2; D might be TRBD1 (6 bases). CDR3 length equals 15 residues. Germline V gene lookup returns CDR1 MNHNS and CDR2 SASEGT. V was trimmed by 3 bases and J by 7 bases, leaving 18 bases between them. CDR3 in DNA: TGTGCCAGCAGTGAGCTACCCTCCGGGGGCGGTGGCTACACCTTC. It encodes CASSELPSGGGGYTF.

The chain recombines TRBV11-2 with TRBJ2-5, with D tentatively TRBD2 (5 bases). CDR3 length equals 15 residues. Trimming took off 0 bases at V and 3 bases at J, with 11 bases between the two ends. Germline loops: CDR1 SGHAT, CDR2 FQNNGV. Written as DNA, the CDR3 is TGTGCCAGCAGCTTAGAGGCCCTAGCTGAAGAGACCCAGTACTTC. Translation: CASSLEALAEETQYF.

The genes are TRBV6-6 and TRBJ2-7, with 7 bases matching TRBD1. The junction had 6 bases not matched to a gene; V was cut back by 2 bases and J by 11 bases. The CDR3 length is 12 residues. The germline V gene encodes CDR1 MNHNY and CDR2 SVGAGI (reference sequence). The CDR3 protein is CASSYGQEKEYF. The CDR3 coding sequence is TGTGCCAGCAGTTACGGACAGGAAAAAGAGTACTTC.

The chain has TRBV7-2 and TRBJ1-6, with D uncertain. The CDR3 is 16 amino acids. The ends were cut back, 1 base at V and 2 bases at J, with 9 bases in the middle. Germline loops: CDR1 SGHTA, CDR2 FQGNSA. CDR3 sequence: CASSLGPPPYNSPLHF. The CDR3, as DNA: TGTGCCAGCAGCTTAGGCCCTCCTCCCTATAATTCACCCCTCCACTTT.

The rearrangement joins TRBV29-1 to TRBJ1-2; D might be TRBD1 (6 bases). The CDR3 has 12 residues. Per germline, CDR1 SQVTM and CDR2 ANQGSEA. The V end was cut by 6 bases, the J end by 4 bases, with 12 bases between. CDR3 region: CSVIGQSYGYTF. The CDR3 DNA reads TGCAGCGTGATTGGACAGTCCTATGGCTACACCTTC.

The rearrangement joins TRBV27 to TRBJ2-2, with 9 bases aligning to TRBD1. This CDR3 comprises 16 residues. V dropped 5 bases and J dropped 2; count of bases not matched to a gene: 6. The germline V gene has CDR1 MNHEY and CDR2 SMNVEV (reference sequence). CDR3 in amino acids: CASSHDRGGNTGELFF. For the CDR3, the DNA is TGTGCCAGCAGTCACGACAGGGGGGGAAACACCGGGGAGCTGTTTTTT.

The gene calls are TRBV6-5 and TRBJ1-1; D gene unclear. There are 11 residues in the CDR3. The germline V gene has CDR1 MNHEY and CDR2 SVGAGI. Trimming pared 5 bases from V and 10 bases from J, leaving 11 bases between. The CDR3 protein is CASSEVGIAFF. The CDR3 DNA sequence: TGTGCCAGCAGTGAGGTGGGGATAGCTTTCTTT.

This clone turned up a few times. The CDR3 loop reads CASSSGTGDSPLHF. DNA of the CDR3: TGCGCCAGCAGTTCCGGGACAGGGGATTCACCCCTCCACTTT. J is TRBJ1-6 and V is TRBV5-1; 10 nucleotides line up with TRBD1. Germline-derived CDR1 and CDR2 are SGHRS and YFSETQ. V gave up 5 bases and J gave up 8 bases; unmatched junction bases: 4. The CDR3 is 14 residues long.

The CDR3 DNA reads TGTGCCAGCAGTTACTTTAACAGCTACGAGCAGTACTTC. Translated, it gives CASSYFNSYEQYF. This chain links TRBV6-5 with TRBJ2-7; D uncertain. Germline V gene lookup returns CDR1 MNHEY and CDR2 SVGAGI. V lost 1 base to trimming and J lost 3 bases, with 7 bases between them. The CDR3 runs to 13 residues.

V and J are TRBV5-1 and TRBJ1-1; TRBD1 is a possible D gene (5 bases). Trimming took 0 bases from V and 5 from J, leaving 11 bases between them. This CDR3 is 14 amino acids long. Germline lookup yields CDR1 SGHRS and CDR2 YFSETQ. The CDR3: CASSLEGVGTEAFF. CDR3 bases: TGCGCCAGCAGCTTGGAAGGGGTGGGAACTGAAGCTTTCTTT.

The chain recombines TRBV5-5 with TRBJ1-2; D is unclear. The CDR3 loop spans 13 amino acids. Germline assignment: CDR1 SGHKS and CDR2 YYEKEE (reference sequence). V lost 1 base to trimming and J lost 5 bases, with 9 bases between them. The CDR3 nucleotides read TGTGCCAGCAGCTTGAATAGAGGGTATGGCTACACCTTC. Protein sequence: CASSLNRGYGYTF.

The chain has TRBV5-6 and TRBJ2-5; 9 nucleotides line up with TRBD1. Trimming at V came to 2 bases and at J to 7 bases, leaving 9 bases not matched to a gene. Germline-derived CDR1 and CDR2 are SGHDT and YYEEEE. The CDR3 has 15 amino acids. The CDR3 here is CASSFVSGQGPTQYF. The CDR3, as DNA: TGTGCCAGCAGCTTTGTGTCGGGACAGGGCCCGACCCAGTACTTC.

The V gene is TRBV10-3, the J gene TRBJ2-5; 9 positions agree with TRBD1. The CDR3 covers 14 residues. The J segment lost 11 bases and the V segment lost 4 bases, leaving 11 bases of the junction unmatched. CDR1 and CDR2 (germline): ENHRY, SYGVKD. The CDR3 loop reads CAISGGTGTQEQYF. CDR3 DNA: TGTGCCATCAGTGGTGGGACAGGGACACAGGAGCAGTACTTC.